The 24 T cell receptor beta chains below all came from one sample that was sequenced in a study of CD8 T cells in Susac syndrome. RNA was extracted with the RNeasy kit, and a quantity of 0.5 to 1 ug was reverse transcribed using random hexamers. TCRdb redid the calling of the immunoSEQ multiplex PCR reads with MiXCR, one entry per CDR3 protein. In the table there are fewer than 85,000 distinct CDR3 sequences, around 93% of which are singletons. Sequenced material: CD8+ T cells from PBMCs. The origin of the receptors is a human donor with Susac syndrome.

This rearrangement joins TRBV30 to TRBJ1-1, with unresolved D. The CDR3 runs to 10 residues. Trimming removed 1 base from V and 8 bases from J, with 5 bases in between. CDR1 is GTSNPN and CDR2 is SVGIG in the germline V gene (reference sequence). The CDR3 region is CAWSGAEAFF. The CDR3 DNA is TGTGCCTGGAGTGGGGCAGAAGCTTTCTTT.

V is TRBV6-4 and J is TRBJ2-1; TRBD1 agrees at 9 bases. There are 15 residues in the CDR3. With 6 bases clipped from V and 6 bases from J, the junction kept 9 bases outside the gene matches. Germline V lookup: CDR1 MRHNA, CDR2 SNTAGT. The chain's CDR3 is CASSLRDRVGNEQFF. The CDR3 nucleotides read TGTGCCAGCAGCCTCCGGGACAGGGTGGGCAATGAGCAGTTCTTC.

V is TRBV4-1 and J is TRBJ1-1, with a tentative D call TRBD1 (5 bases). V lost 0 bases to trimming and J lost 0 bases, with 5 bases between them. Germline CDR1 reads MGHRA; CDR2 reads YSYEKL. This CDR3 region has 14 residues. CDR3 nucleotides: TGCGCCAGCAGCCAAGAGGGACTGAACACTGAAGCTTTCTTT. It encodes CASSQEGLNTEAFF.

The CDR3 is CASSSGQGNLLTEAFF. For the CDR3, the DNA is TGTGCCAGCAGCTCCGGACAGGGCAATCTCTTGACTGAAGCTTTCTTT. The chain combines TRBV13 with TRBJ1-1; 8 bases agree with TRBD1. V was pared by 4 bases and J by 5 bases, with 12 bases of the junction left unmatched. CDR3 length equals 16 residues. The germline CDR1 and CDR2 sequences are PRHDT and FYEKMQ (reference sequence).

The chain's CDR3 is CASSYYRDRGKNIQYF. In DNA form, the CDR3 reads TGCGCCAGCAGCTACTACCGGGACAGGGGAAAAAACATTCAGTACTTC. The chain employs TRBV5-1 and TRBJ2-4; TRBD1 matches 10 bases. Germline CDR1 reads SGHRS; CDR2 reads YFSETQ. V trimming: 3 bases; J trimming: 4 bases; junction bases outside the gene matches: 7. This CDR3 has 16 residues.

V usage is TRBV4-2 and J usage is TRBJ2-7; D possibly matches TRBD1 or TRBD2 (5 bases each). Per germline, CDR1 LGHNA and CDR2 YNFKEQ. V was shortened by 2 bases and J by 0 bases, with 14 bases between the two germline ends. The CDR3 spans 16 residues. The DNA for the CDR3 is TGTGCCAGCAGCCAAAATGGGGACGGGATCTCCTACGAGCAGTACTTC. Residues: CASSQNGDGISYEQYF.

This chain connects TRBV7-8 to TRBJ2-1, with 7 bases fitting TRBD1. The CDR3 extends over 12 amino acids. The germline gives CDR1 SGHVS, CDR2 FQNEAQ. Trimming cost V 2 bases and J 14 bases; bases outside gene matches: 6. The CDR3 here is CASSLTGTVEFF. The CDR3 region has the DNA TGTGCCAGCAGCTTAACAGGGACAGTGGAGTTCTTC.

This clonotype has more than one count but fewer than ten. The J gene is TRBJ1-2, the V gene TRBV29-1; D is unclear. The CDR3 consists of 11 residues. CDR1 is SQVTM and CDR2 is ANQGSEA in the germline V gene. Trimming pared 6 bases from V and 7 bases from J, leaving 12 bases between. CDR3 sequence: CSVGSASGYTF. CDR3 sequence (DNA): TGCAGCGTGGGGTCGGCAAGTGGCTACACCTTC.

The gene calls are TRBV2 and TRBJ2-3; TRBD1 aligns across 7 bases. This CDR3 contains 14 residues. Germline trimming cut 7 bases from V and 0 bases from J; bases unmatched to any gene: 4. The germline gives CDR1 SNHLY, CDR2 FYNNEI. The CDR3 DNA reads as TGTGCCAGCATCGGGACAGTGAGCACAGATACGCAGTATTTT. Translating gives CASIGTVSTDTQYF. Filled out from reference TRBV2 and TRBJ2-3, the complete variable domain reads EPEVTQTPSHQVTQMGQEVILRCVPISNHLYFYWYRQILGQKVEFLVSFYNNEISEKSEIFDDQFSVERPDGSNFTLKIRSTKLEDSAMYFCASIGTVSTDTQYFGPGTRLTVL.

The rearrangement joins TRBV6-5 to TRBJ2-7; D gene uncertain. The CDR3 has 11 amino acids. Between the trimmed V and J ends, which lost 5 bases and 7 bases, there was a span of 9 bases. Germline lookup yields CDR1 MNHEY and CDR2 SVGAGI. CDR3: CASSTGREQYF. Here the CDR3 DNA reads TGTGCCAGCAGTACTGGGCGGGAGCAGTACTTC.

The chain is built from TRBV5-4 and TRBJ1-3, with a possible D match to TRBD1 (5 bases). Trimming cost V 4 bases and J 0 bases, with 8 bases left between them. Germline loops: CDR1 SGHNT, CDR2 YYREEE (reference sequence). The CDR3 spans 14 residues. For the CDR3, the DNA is TGTGCCAGCAGCCGTGACAGCTCTGGAAACACCATATATTTT. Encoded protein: CASSRDSSGNTIYF.

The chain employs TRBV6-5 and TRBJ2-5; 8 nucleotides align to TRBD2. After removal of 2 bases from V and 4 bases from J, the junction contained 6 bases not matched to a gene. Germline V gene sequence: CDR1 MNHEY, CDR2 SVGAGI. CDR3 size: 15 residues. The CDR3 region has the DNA TGTGCCAGCAGTTACGGAGGACTAGCTGCAGAGACCCAGTACTTC. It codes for CASSYGGLAAETQYF.

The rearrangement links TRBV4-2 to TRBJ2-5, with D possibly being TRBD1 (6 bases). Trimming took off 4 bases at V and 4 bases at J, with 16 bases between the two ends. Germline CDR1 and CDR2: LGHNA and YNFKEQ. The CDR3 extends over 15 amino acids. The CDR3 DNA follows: TGTGCCAGCAGCCCCCCCGGACAGTATCCAGAGACCCAGTACTTC. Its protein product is CASSPPGQYPETQYF.

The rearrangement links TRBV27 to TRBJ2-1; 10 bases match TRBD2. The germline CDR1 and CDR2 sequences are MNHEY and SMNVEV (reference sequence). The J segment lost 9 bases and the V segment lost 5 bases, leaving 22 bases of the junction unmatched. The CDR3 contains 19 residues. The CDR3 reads CASSTYQSPSGSTFGEQFF. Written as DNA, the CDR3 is TGTGCCAGCAGTACCTACCAGAGTCCTAGCGGGAGCACGTTCGGTGAGCAGTTCTTC.

In DNA form, the CDR3 reads TGTGCCAGCTCACCACGCGGGGCCAATGAGCAGTTCTTC. This encodes CASSPRGANEQFF. The chain has TRBV18 and TRBJ2-1, with D tentatively TRBD2 (6 bases). Germline assignment: CDR1 KGHSH and CDR2 LQKENI. This CDR3 comprises 13 residues. Trimming removed 1 base from V and 6 bases from J, with 7 bases in between. The full variable domain, rest sourced from reference TRBV18 and TRBJ2-1, is NAGVMQNPRHLVRRRGQEARLRCSPMKGHSHVYWYRQLPEEGLKFMVYLQKENIIDESGMPKERFSAEFPKEGPSILRIQQVVRGDSAAYFCASSPRGANEQFFGPGTRLTVL.

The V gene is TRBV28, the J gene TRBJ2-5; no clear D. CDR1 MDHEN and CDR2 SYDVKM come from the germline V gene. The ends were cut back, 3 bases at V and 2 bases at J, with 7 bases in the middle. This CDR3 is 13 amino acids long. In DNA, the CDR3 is TGTGCCAGCAGTTTCTTAGAACAAGAGACCCAGTACTTC. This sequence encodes CASSFLEQETQYF.

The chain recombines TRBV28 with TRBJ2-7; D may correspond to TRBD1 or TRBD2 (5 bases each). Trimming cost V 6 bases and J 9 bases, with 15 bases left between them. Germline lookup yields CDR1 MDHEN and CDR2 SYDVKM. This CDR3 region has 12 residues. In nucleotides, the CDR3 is TGTGCCAGCAGCATCGGGGCGATCGGGCAGTACTTC. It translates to CASSIGAIGQYF.

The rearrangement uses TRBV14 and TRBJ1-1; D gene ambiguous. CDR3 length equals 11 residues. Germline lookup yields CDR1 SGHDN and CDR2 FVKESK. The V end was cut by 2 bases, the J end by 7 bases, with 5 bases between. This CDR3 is CASSQSGEAFF. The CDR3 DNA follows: TGTGCCAGCAGCCAAAGCGGTGAAGCTTTCTTT.

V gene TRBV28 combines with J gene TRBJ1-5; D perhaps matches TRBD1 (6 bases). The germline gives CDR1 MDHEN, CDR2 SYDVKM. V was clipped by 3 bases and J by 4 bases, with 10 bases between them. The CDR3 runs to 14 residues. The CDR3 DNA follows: TGTGCCAGCAGTTTGGGGGCGGAAAATCAGCCCCAGCATTTT. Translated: CASSLGAENQPQHF.

CDR3 DNA sequence: TGTGCCAGCAGTTTACCTTCTACTAGCGGGGCCATCCGTGGGGAGACCCAGTACTTC. Translation: CASSLPSTSGAIRGETQYF. The chain combines TRBV28 with TRBJ2-5, with TRBD2 matching over 10 bases. J gave up 5 bases and V 2 bases, and 17 bases lay outside the gene matches. The CDR3 consists of 19 residues. The germline V gene encodes CDR1 MDHEN and CDR2 SYDVKM. The full variable domain, with the rest looked up from reference TRBV28 and TRBJ2-5, is DVKVTQSSRYLVKRTGEKVFLECVQDMDHENMFWYRQDPGLGLRLIYFSYDVKMKEKGDIPEGYSVSREKKERFSLILESASTNQTSMYLCASSLPSTSGAIRGETQYFGPGTRLLVL.

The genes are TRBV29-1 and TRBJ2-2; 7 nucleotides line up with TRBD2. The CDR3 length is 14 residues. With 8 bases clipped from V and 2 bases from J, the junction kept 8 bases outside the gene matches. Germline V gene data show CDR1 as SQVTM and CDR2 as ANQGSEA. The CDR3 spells CSTEKRGNTGELFF. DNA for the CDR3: TGCAGCACCGAAAAGCGGGGTAACACCGGGGAGCTGTTTTTT.

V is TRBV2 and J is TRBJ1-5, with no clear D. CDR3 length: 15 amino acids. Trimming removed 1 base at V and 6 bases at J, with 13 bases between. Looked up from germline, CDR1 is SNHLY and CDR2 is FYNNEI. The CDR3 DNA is TGTGCCAGCAGTGAAGGCGGACTTGGCATTCAGCCCCAGCATTTT. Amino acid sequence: CASSEGGLGIQPQHF.

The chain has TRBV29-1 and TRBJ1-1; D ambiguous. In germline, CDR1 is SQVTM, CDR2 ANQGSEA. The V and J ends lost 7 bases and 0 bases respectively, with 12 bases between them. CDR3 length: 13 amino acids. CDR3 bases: TGCAGCGGTCGGAGTAGTATGAACACTGAAGCTTTCTTT. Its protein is CSGRSSMNTEAFF.

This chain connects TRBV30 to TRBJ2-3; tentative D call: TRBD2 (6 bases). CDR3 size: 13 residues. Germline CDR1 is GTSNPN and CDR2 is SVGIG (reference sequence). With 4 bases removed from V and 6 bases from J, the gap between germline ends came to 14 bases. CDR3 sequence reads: CAWTIGGPDTQYF. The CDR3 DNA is TGTGCCTGGACGATAGGAGGGCCTGATACGCAGTATTTT.